This T cell receptor beta chain comes out of a study of cytomegalovirus exposure and HLA in healthy donors. The V end was cut by 4 bases, the J end by 5 bases, with 8 bases between. Germline CDR1 and CDR2: SGHTA and FQGTGA. This CDR3 region has 13 residues. PCR used 60 Vbeta primers and 13 Jbeta primers. TCRdb's table, derived via immunoSEQ multiplex PCR, lists solely in-frame clones and lacks some. The sample includes approximately 150,000 clones, 75% to 90% of them seen just once. V is TRBV7-3 and J is TRBJ2-2; D gene unclear. The material sequenced was PBMCs. The source of this sequence is a man aged 25-45 years in good health and CMV-seropositive. The CDR3 DNA is TGTGCCAGCAGCTCAACGAGGACCGGGGAGCTGTTTTTT. Its protein product is CASSSTRTGELFF.